These 15 T cell receptor beta chains share one sample of origin, sequenced in a study of long-term antiretroviral therapy in people with HIV. Version v3.0 of the immunoSEQ assay ran at survey level. Using immunoSEQ multiplex PCR, the repertoire was profiled, and TCRdb retains in-frame clones only, with some absent. The sample yields over 15,000 clones, approximately 90% seen once. The material sequenced was unsorted PBMCs, taken 4.2 years after starting antiretroviral therapy. The receptors shown here come from a man between 45 and 60 years old with HIV.

The chain links TRBV5-5 to TRBJ2-7, with a weak D call TRBD1 (6 bases). The V end lost 4 bases, the J end lost 7 bases, and 24 bases lay between the germline ends. The germline V gene encodes CDR1 SGHKS and CDR2 YYEKEE (reference sequence). This CDR3 has 16 residues. The CDR3 bases are TGTGCCAGCAGCGCAAGGGCACAGGGTCCTGGATGGGAGCAGTACTTC. It translates to CASSARAQGPGWEQYF.

The chain joins TRBV9 to TRBJ2-2; D might be TRBD2 (6 bases). Trimming removed 0 bases at V and 6 bases at J, with 9 bases between. The CDR3 has 14 residues. Germline V CDR1 and CDR2: SGDLS, YYNGEE. The CDR3 DNA reads as TGTGCCAGCAGCGTAGTGGAGGGATCCGGGGAGCTGTTTTTT. Its translation is CASSVVEGSGELFF.

V gene TRBV9 combines with J gene TRBJ1-4; TRBD1 agrees at 7 bases. Germline V lookup: CDR1 SGDLS, CDR2 YYNGEE. The CDR3 runs 14 residues. The J segment lost 6 bases and the V segment lost 4 bases, leaving 6 bases of the junction unmatched. The CDR3 protein is CASSPGGRDEKLFF. In DNA form, the CDR3 reads TGTGCCAGCAGCCCAGGGGGAAGGGATGAAAAACTGTTTTTT.

V gene TRBV11-2 combines with J gene TRBJ2-7, with TRBD1 identical over 8 bases. Germline CDR1 and CDR2: SGHAT and FQNNGV. V lost 3 bases, J lost 4 bases, and 5 bases stayed unmatched. The CDR3 is 14 amino acids. CDR3 sequence reads: CASSFPGQAYEQYF. CDR3 DNA sequence: TGTGCCAGCAGCTTCCCGGGACAGGCTTACGAGCAGTACTTC.

The V gene is TRBV6-1, the J gene TRBJ1-5; 9 bases are shared with TRBD1. Germline trimming cut 6 bases from V and 1 base from J; bases unmatched to any gene: 1. Germline V lookup: CDR1 MNHNS, CDR2 SASEGT. CDR3 length equals 14 residues. The CDR3 sequence: CASRDRGSNQPQHF. CDR3 nucleotide sequence: TGTGCCAGCAGAGACAGGGGGAGCAATCAGCCCCAGCATTTT.

The chain recombines TRBV5-1 with TRBJ2-7; D not resolved. Trimming pared 4 bases from V and 5 bases from J, leaving 16 bases between. The length of the CDR3 is 14 residues. CDR1 is SGHRS and CDR2 is YFSETQ in the germline V gene. The chain's CDR3 is CASSDRAAAHEQYF. CDR3 in DNA: TGCGCCAGCAGCGACCGGGCCGCTGCCCACGAGCAGTACTTC.

V and J are TRBV10-2 and TRBJ2-6, with TRBD2 as a possible D gene (5 bases). Trimming took off 6 bases at V and 0 bases at J, with 12 bases between the two ends. The CDR3 runs 16 residues. The germline gives CDR1 WSHSY, CDR2 SAAADI. As DNA, the CDR3 is TGCGCCAGCAGGAGGACTGACCTCTCTGGGGCCAACGTCCTGACTTTC. Protein sequence: CASRRTDLSGANVLTF.

This chain joins TRBV7-2 and TRBJ2-3; no clear D. With 1 base removed from V and 2 bases from J, the gap between germline ends came to 10 bases. The CDR3 loop spans 15 amino acids. CDR1 is SGHTA and CDR2 is FQGNSA in the germline V gene. This CDR3 reads CASSLDSSNTDTQYF. The DNA of the CDR3 is TGTGCCAGCAGCTTAGATTCCTCAAACACAGATACGCAGTATTTT.

The sample holds a few counts of this clone. Without the conserved terminal phenylalanine or tryptophan, this CDR3 likely stems from a read error. No DNA is shown, since the ends of the CDR3 on it are uncertain; the CDR3 is the one TCRdb lists. This chain uses TRBV4-1 with TRBJ2-4; whether TRBD2, the table's D call, matches the DNA was not checked. The CDR3 extends over 8 residues, inclusive of both ends. Germline V gene data show CDR1 as MGHRA and CDR2 as YSYEKL. CDR3 sequence: CASSLPTP.

The rearrangement links TRBV2 to TRBJ2-7; 10 positions agree with TRBD1. Trimming cost V 3 bases and J 2 bases; bases outside gene matches: 7. Per the germline V gene, CDR1 is SNHLY and CDR2 is FYNNEI. The CDR3 sequence is 16 residues long. CDR3 amino acids: CASSENPGQGTYEQYF. The CDR3 nucleotides are TGTGCCAGCAGTGAGAACCCGGGACAGGGGACCTACGAGCAGTACTTC.

This CDR3 reads CASSFRDRATDTQYF. CDR3 nucleotides: TGTGCCAGCAGCTTCCGTGACAGGGCCACAGATACGCAGTATTTT. The chain employs TRBV5-6 and TRBJ2-3, with TRBD1 identical over 7 bases. The CDR3 spans 15 residues. Germline CDR1 reads SGHDT; CDR2 reads YYEEEE. The ends lost 2 bases at V and 2 bases at J; junction bases unmatched: 5.

CDR3 sequence reads: CASSLAAGETYEQYF. CDR3 DNA sequence: TGCGCCAGCAGCCTGGCGGCGGGGGAAACCTACGAGCAGTACTTC. The V and J genes are TRBV5-1 and TRBJ2-7; 7 bases match TRBD2. Looked up from germline, CDR1 is SGHRS and CDR2 is YFSETQ. V lost 4 bases, J lost 2 bases, and 9 bases stayed unmatched. The CDR3 has 15 amino acids.

This clone appeared a few times. V and J are TRBV27 and TRBJ1-2; D uncertain. CDR3 length equals 14 residues. V was shortened by 0 bases and J by 1 base, with 6 bases between the two germline ends. CDR1 is MNHEY and CDR2 is SMNVEV in the germline V gene (reference sequence). The CDR3 DNA is TGTGCCAGCAGTTTATCAAGCGGTAACTATGGCTACACCTTC. This sequence encodes CASSLSSGNYGYTF.

This chain joins TRBV10-3 and TRBJ1-1; D is perhaps TRBD1 (5 bases). Germline values: CDR1 ENHRY, CDR2 SYGVKD. The ends were cut back, 0 bases at V and 7 bases at J, with 12 bases in the middle. The CDR3 loop spans 14 amino acids. CDR3 protein: CAISESQGRGEAFF. Here the CDR3 DNA reads TGTGCCATCAGTGAGTCTCAGGGTCGCGGTGAAGCTTTCTTT.

The V gene is TRBV28, the J gene TRBJ2-7, with D perhaps TRBD1 (5 bases). V lost 2 bases and J 3 bases, leaving 17 bases between the germline ends. The CDR3 is 16 amino acids. Germline-derived CDR1 and CDR2 are MDHEN and SYDVKM. The CDR3 DNA reads as TGTGCCAGCAGTTTAGGTGGGCAGGGAATCGGCTACGAGCAGTACTTC. It yields the protein CASSLGGQGIGYEQYF.